This section outlines one T cell receptor beta chain sequence together with its context. The antigen is undetermined. Clones were sequenced by immunoSEQ multiplex PCR, and TCRdb holds only the in-frame ones, with some missing. The sample holds fewer than 5,500 clones, approximately 64% seen once. These data belong to a study of CD8 T cell repertoires and HIV-1 epitope variants. Study-wide context: Controls were a CMV, EBV and flu peptide pool, Ebola AY9 negative control, and no-peptide well. An uncultured baseline aliquot held 1M T cells.

This CDR3 spans 15 amino acids. Germline assignment: CDR1 SGHAT and CDR2 FQNNGV. V lost 0 bases and J 2 bases, leaving 11 bases between the germline ends. The sequenced material came from cultured CD8+ T cells derived from PBMCs. This receptor was taken from a male donor with HIV. The chain is built from TRBV11-2 and TRBJ2-7; tentative D call: TRBD2 (5 bases). CDR3 residues: CASSLEVGAPYEQYF. CDR3 in DNA: TGTGCCAGCAGCTTAGAAGTGGGAGCGCCCTACGAGCAGTACTTC.